The 10 T cell receptor beta chains below were found in one sample sequenced in a study of PD-1 blockade in classical Hodgkin lymphoma. Exposure to brentuximab vedotin varied, and each patient had relapsed following autologous stem cell transplantation. TCRdb's table, derived via immunoSEQ multiplex PCR, lists solely in-frame clones and lacks some. This table holds approximately 24,000 clones, roughly 86% found once. Sequences were derived from peripheral blood mononuclear cells (PBMCs), sampled before the second cycle of nivolumab. All receptors derive from a human donor with classical Hodgkin lymphoma.

The CDR3 here is CASSVDGNEQFF. CDR3 bases: TGTGCCAGCAGCGTAGACGGTAATGAGCAGTTCTTC. The chain carries TRBV9 and TRBJ2-1; D ambiguous. Germline V CDR1 and CDR2: SGDLS, YYNGEE. Between the trimmed V and J ends, which lost 0 bases and 7 bases, there was a span of 5 bases. This CDR3 contains 12 residues.

The J gene is TRBJ2-7, the V gene TRBV7-2; 15 nucleotides match TRBD2. The V gene's germline CDR1 is SGHTA and CDR2 FQGNSA. The CDR3 totals 15 residues. Trimming removed 4 bases from V and 4 bases from J; junction bases left unmatched: 2. CDR3 coding DNA: TGTGCCAGCAGCTGGACTAGCGGGGGGGCTTACGAGCAGTACTTC. Its protein product is CASSWTSGGAYEQYF.

The chain couples TRBV19 to TRBJ1-1; 10 bases match TRBD1. CDR1 is LNHDA and CDR2 is SQIVND in the germline V gene (reference sequence). The trim removed 10 bases at V and 5 bases at J, leaving 4 bases unmatched. The CDR3 sequence is 12 residues long. The CDR3 loop reads CATRDRGTEAFF. The CDR3 DNA reads TGTGCCACTAGGGACAGGGGTACTGAAGCTTTCTTT.

This clone was counted a few times. The chain links TRBV18 to TRBJ1-1; 11 nucleotides align to TRBD1. The CDR3 runs 15 residues. The germline gives CDR1 KGHSH, CDR2 LQKENI. With V trimmed by 2 bases and J by 7 bases, 6 bases remained unmatched. The CDR3 DNA follows: TGTGCCAGCTCACCATCGGGGACAGGGGGTAATGAAGCTTTCTTT. Amino acid sequence: CASSPSGTGGNEAFF.

This clone rates as medium-sized. This rearrangement joins TRBV27 to TRBJ1-4; 8 nucleotides agree with TRBD1. Germline V gene sequence: CDR1 MNHEY, CDR2 SMNVEV (reference sequence). The CDR3 is 15 amino acids. V was clipped by 5 bases and J by 3 bases; unmatched bases: 5. CDR3 coding DNA: TGTGCCAGCAGTCCGACAGGGGCCTCTAATGAAAAACTGTTTTTT. Amino acid sequence: CASSPTGASNEKLFF.

The chain couples TRBV13 to TRBJ2-1; 9 bases are a match to TRBD2. The CDR3 runs to 18 residues. Losses at the gene ends were 1 base for V and 0 bases for J; bases not matched to a gene: 7. CDR1 is PRHDT and CDR2 is FYEKMQ in the germline V gene (reference sequence). CDR3 sequence (DNA): TGTGCCAGCAGCTTAGTTCCTAGCGGGGACATCTCCTACAATGAGCAGTTCTTC. It specifies CASSLVPSGDISYNEQFF.

The chain joins TRBV11-1 to TRBJ2-7; TRBD1 matches at 10 bases. V lost 5 bases and J lost 3; bases outside the gene matches: 10. CDR3 length: 16 residues. The V gene's germline CDR1 is SGHAT and CDR2 FQDESV (reference sequence). As DNA, the CDR3 is TGTGCCAGCAGCCTCCGCGCCGGGACAGGGGTCTACGAGCAGTACTTC. It translates to CASSLRAGTGVYEQYF.

The chain employs TRBV11-2 and TRBJ2-5; maybe TRBD1 (5 bases). The CDR3 runs 14 residues. Germline V gene lookup returns CDR1 SGHAT and CDR2 FQNNGV. The ends were cut back, 1 base at V and 9 bases at J, with 15 bases in the middle. CDR3 protein: CASSLVAGWAPQYF. CDR3 coding DNA: TGTGCCAGCAGCTTAGTGGCAGGGTGGGCCCCCCAGTACTTC.

This clone occurred once. The chain has TRBV2 and TRBJ2-1; no firm D call. Looked up from germline, CDR1 is SNHLY and CDR2 is FYNNEI. The CDR3 sequence is 14 residues long. Trimming took 4 bases from V and 3 from J, leaving 10 bases between them. The CDR3 loop is CASSGWGGYNEQFF. CDR3 sequence (DNA): TGTGCCAGCAGTGGGTGGGGTGGCTACAATGAGCAGTTCTTC.

The gene calls are TRBV7-9 and TRBJ2-2; D uncertain. The CDR3 runs 14 residues. The V gene lost 11 bases and the J gene lost 1 base, with 14 bases spanning the gap. Germline-derived CDR1 and CDR2 are SEHNR and FQNEAQ (reference sequence). CDR3 residues: CAAHHPGNTGELFF. The CDR3, as DNA: TGTGCCGCTCACCACCCGGGGAACACCGGGGAGCTGTTTTTT.